This is a list of T cell receptor beta chains from one sample in a study of cytomegalovirus exposure and HLA in healthy donors. Clones were sequenced by immunoSEQ multiplex PCR, and TCRdb holds only the in-frame ones, with some missing. This sample has around 140,000 clones, with approximately 78% found just once. Sequences were obtained from PBMCs. All receptors come from a female donor in good health and CMV-seronegative. CDR3s include the opening cysteine and the closing phenylalanine or tryptophan. D genes are given only for firm matches. Size tells how often a clone was seen (once, few, many) or the class of an expanded clone, and some rows leave it out.

v_call,d_call,clone_size,j_call,cdr3_aa,cdr3_nt
TRBV7-2,NA,NA,TRBJ1-3,CASSSQEVVSGNTIYF,TGTGCCAGCAGCTCGCAGGAGGTTGTGTCTGGAAACACCATATATTTT
TRBV4-1,NA,few,TRBJ1-1,CASSQLRRERAFF,TGCGCCAGCAGCCAACTGAGGCGGGAAAGAGCTTTCTTT
TRBV30,NA,NA,TRBJ2-1,CAWQRGSQLNEQFF,TGTGCCTGGCAGAGAGGGTCCCAGCTCAATGAGCAGTTCTTC
TRBV12-2,NA,NA,TRBJ2-2,CASPRGGAGGPYTGELFF,TGTGCAAGTCCCCGAGGTGGGGCGGGAGGGCCGTACACCGGGGAGCTGTTTTTT
TRBV11-2,NA,NA,TRBJ1-1,CASSFGGDTEAFF,TGTGCCAGCAGCTTCGGGGGGGACACTGAAGCTTTCTTT
TRBV4-1,NA,NA,TRBJ1-3,CASSRSRISGNTIYF,TGCGCCAGCAGCCGATCGAGAATCTCTGGAAACACCATATATTTT
TRBV27,NA,few,TRBJ2-6,CASSLIAGANVLTF,TGTGCCAGCAGTTTAATAGCTGGGGCCAACGTCCTGACTTTC
TRBV10-3,NA,NA,TRBJ1-1,CAISTGNTEAFF,TGTGCCATCAGTACAGGGAACACTGAAGCTTTCTTT
TRBV6-5,TRBD2,NA,TRBJ2-1,CASSPSGRAYNEQFF,TGTGCCAGCAGTCCCAGCGGGAGGGCCTACAATGAGCAGTTCTTC
TRBV27,TRBD2,NA,TRBJ2-1,CASSPLAGVHNEQFF,TGTGCCAGCAGTCCACTAGCGGGAGTCCACAATGAGCAGTTCTTC
TRBV5-6,NA,NA,TRBJ1-2,CASSPDRAGRLYGYTF,TGTGCCAGCAGCCCCGATCGGGCAGGGCGCCTCTATGGCTACACCTTC
TRBV4-2,TRBD2,NA,TRBJ2-7,CASSQEGAGTYEQYF,TGTGCCAGCAGCCAAGAGGGAGCGGGGACCTACGAGCAGTACTTC
TRBV6-1,NA,once,TRBJ2-5,CASRPDWSGGETQYF,TGTGCCAGCAGGCCCGACTGGTCCGGGGGAGAGACCCAGTACTTC
TRBV11-3,NA,NA,TRBJ2-1,CASRGGVF,TGTGCCAGCAGGGGGGGAGTCTTC
TRBV6-1,TRBD1,few,TRBJ2-2,CASLKTGMDTGELFF,TGTGCCAGCCTTAAGACAGGGATGGACACCGGGGAGCTGTTTTTT
TRBV30,NA,NA,TRBJ1-1,CAWNRASEAFF,TGTGCCTGGAACAGGGCATCGGAAGCTTTCTTT
TRBV5-8,TRBD2,NA,TRBJ2-6,CASGLAGAGANVLTF,TGTGCCAGCGGCCTAGCGGGGGCTGGGGCCAACGTCCTGACTTTC
TRBV20-1,NA,NA,TRBJ1-1,CSASGTLAFF,TGCAGTGCTTCCGGGACACTCGCTTTCTTT
TRBV5-1,NA,NA,TRBJ2-2,CASSLGRSTGELFF,TGCGCCAGCAGCTTGGGTCGGAGCACCGGGGAGCTGTTTTTT
TRBV6-5,NA,NA,TRBJ1-5,CASSLSFSNQPQHF,TGTGCCAGCAGTTTGAGCTTTAGCAATCAGCCCCAGCATTTT
TRBV13,NA,NA,TRBJ1-6,CASSLGTGNSPLHF,TGTGCCAGCAGCTTAGGGACGGGTAATTCACCCCTCCACTTT
TRBV10-3,NA,once,TRBJ1-6,CAISESINRGISPLHF,TGTGCCATCAGTGAGTCGATCAATCGGGGAATTTCACCCCTCCACTTT
TRBV19,NA,few,TRBJ1-4,CASSPGTKKLFF,TGTGCCAGTAGTCCGGGAACTAAAAAACTGTTTTTT
TRBV2,TRBD1,once,TRBJ1-4,CASSDAPLDRGLEKLFF,TGTGCCAGCAGTGACGCCCCACTGGACAGGGGGCTTGAAAAACTGTTTTTT
TRBV9,TRBD2,NA,TRBJ2-7,CASSASSGPSSYEQYF,TGTGCCAGCAGCGCCTCTAGCGGTCCGAGCTCCTACGAGCAGTACTTC
TRBV4-3,TRBD2,NA,TRBJ2-4,CASSQVGLAKNIQYF,TGCGCCAGCAGCCAAGTGGGACTAGCTAAAAACATTCAGTACTTC
TRBV19,TRBD2,NA,TRBJ2-2,CASSAGGSGELFF,TGTGCCAGCTCGGCGGGAGGTTCCGGGGAGCTGTTTTTT
TRBV7-2,NA,NA,TRBJ2-7,CASSFRGTFNEQYF,TGTGCCAGCAGCTTTAGGGGCACTTTCAACGAGCAGTACTTC
TRBV5-1,NA,NA,TRBJ2-1,CASSEASNEQFF,TGCGCCAGCAGCGAGGCTAGCAATGAGCAGTTCTTC
TRBV19,NA,NA,TRBJ1-1,CASKEAGDTEAFF,TGTGCCAGTAAGGAGGCTGGCGACACTGAAGCTTTCTTT
TRBV6-5,TRBD1,NA,TRBJ1-1,CASSPTGGKTEAFF,TGTGCCAGCAGCCCGACAGGGGGCAAGACTGAAGCTTTCTTT
TRBV6-5,TRBD1,NA,TRBJ2-5,CASSYLGDRQETQYF,TGTGCCAGCAGTTACTTGGGGGACAGACAAGAGACCCAGTACTTC
TRBV20-1,NA,NA,TRBJ2-7,CSAGGTYEQYF,TGCAGTGCCGGAGGGACCTACGAGCAGTACTTC
TRBV5-6,NA,NA,TRBJ2-1,CASSLSGVTYNEQFF,TGTGCCAGCAGCTTGTCGGGAGTAACATACAATGAGCAGTTCTTC
TRBV28,TRBD2,NA,TRBJ2-1,CASTRGTSGIAEQFF,TGTGCCAGCACTAGGGGGACTAGCGGGATTGCTGAGCAGTTCTTC
TRBV14,NA,NA,TRBJ1-2,CASSQGVRGKGYTF,TGTGCCAGCAGCCAAGGGGTGCGCGGTAAGGGCTACACCTTC
TRBV30,NA,NA,TRBJ2-7,CAWSVDTLSSYEQYF,TGTGCCTGGAGTGTCGACACTCTCAGCTCCTACGAGCAGTACTTC
TRBV7-9,TRBD1,NA,TRBJ2-7,CASSRYGGTGGNEQYF,TGTGCCAGCAGCCGGTATGGTGGGACAGGGGGGAACGAGCAGTACTTC
TRBV28,TRBD1,once,TRBJ2-7,CASSLTGGRYEQYF,TGTGCCAGCAGCCTTACAGGGGGTAGGTACGAGCAGTACTTC
TRBV7-8,TRBD1,NA,TRBJ1-5,CASSWGRTGRQPQHF,TGTGCCAGCAGCTGGGGACGGACAGGGCGGCAGCCCCAGCATTTT
TRBV4-3,NA,NA,TRBJ1-5,CASSQEIFRGGQPQHF,TGCGCCAGCAGCCAAGAAATTTTTCGGGGTGGTCAACCCCAGCATTTT
TRBV28,NA,NA,TRBJ1-1,CASSPGGSSAFF,TGTGCCAGCAGTCCTGGAGGAAGTTCAGCTTTCTTT
TRBV7-2,NA,NA,TRBJ1-1,CASSLRSIGGVIEAFF,TGTGCCAGCAGCTTAAGGTCTATCGGGGGGGTAATTGAAGCTTTCTTT
TRBV9,NA,NA,TRBJ1-2,CASSVGADYGYTF,TGTGCCAGCAGCGTAGGGGCAGACTATGGCTACACCTTC
TRBV5-8,TRBD1,NA,TRBJ1-2,CASSLLGQGASGYTF,TGTGCCAGCAGCTTGTTGGGACAGGGGGCGTCTGGCTACACCTTC
TRBV5-1,TRBD2,few,TRBJ2-1,CASRGDYWQSAYNEQFF,TGCGCCAGCAGGGGGGACTACTGGCAGTCGGCCTACAATGAGCAGTTCTTC
TRBV30,NA,NA,TRBJ1-2,CAWVGGGGYGYTF,TGTGCCTGGGTGGGCGGCGGGGGCTATGGCTACACCTTC
TRBV27,TRBD1,NA,TRBJ2-6,CASSVRGLGANVLTF,TGTGCCAGCAGTGTCAGGGGGTTGGGGGCCAACGTCCTGACTTTC
TRBV5-1,TRBD2,NA,TRBJ2-1,CASSLALGTSGKNEQFF,TGCGCCAGCAGCTTGGCCTTAGGGACTAGCGGGAAGAATGAGCAGTTCTTC
TRBV7-2,NA,NA,TRBJ2-7,CASRTVPGEQYF,TGTGCCAGCAGAACCGTCCCGGGCGAGCAGTACTTC
TRBV13,NA,NA,TRBJ2-5,CASSSTSLVETQYF,TGTGCCAGCAGCTCGACTAGTCTCGTTGAGACCCAGTACTTC
TRBV14,TRBD1,NA,TRBJ1-2,CASSPWTGGANGYTF,TGTGCCAGCAGCCCTTGGACAGGGGGCGCGAATGGCTACACCTTC
TRBV7-3,TRBD1,NA,TRBJ1-5,CASSEDRGDQPQHF,TGTGCCAGCAGCGAAGACAGGGGCGATCAGCCCCAGCATTTT
TRBV9,TRBD2,NA,TRBJ2-1,CASTTSGSYNEQFF,TGTGCCAGCACCACTAGCGGCTCCTACAATGAGCAGTTCTTC
TRBV11-2,NA,NA,TRBJ1-1,CASSPRVMAFF,TGTGCCAGCAGCCCTCGGGTTATGGCTTTCTTT